The T cell receptor (beta chain) under discussion was sequenced for a study of shared clonotypes between healthy human individuals. Generated by immunoSEQ multiplex PCR, the TCRdb table keeps only in-frame clones and is missing some. The data show about 2 million clones, roughly 96% seen once. Per the germline V gene, CDR1 is ENHRY and CDR2 is SYGVKD. This CDR3 has 16 residues. The V gene lost 3 bases and the J gene lost 0 bases, with 9 bases spanning the gap. The gene calls are TRBV10-3 and TRBJ2-6, with D possibly TRBD1 on 6 matching bases. The TCR was taken from a man between 18 and 29 years old in good health. The sequenced material came from naive CD4+ T cells sorted from blood. The subset was: CD45RA+ positively selected. The CDR3, as DNA: TGTGCCATCAGTGACGACAGGCCCTCTGGGGCCAACGTCCTGACTTTC. It yields the protein CAISDDRPSGANVLTF.